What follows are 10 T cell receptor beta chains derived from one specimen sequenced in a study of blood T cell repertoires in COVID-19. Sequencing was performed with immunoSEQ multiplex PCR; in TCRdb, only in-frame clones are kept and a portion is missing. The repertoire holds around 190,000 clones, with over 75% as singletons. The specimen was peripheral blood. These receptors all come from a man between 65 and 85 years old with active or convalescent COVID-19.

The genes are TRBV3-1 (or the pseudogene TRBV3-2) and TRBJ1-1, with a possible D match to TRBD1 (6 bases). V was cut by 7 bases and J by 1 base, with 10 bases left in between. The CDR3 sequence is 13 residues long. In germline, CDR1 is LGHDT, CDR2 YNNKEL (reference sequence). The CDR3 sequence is CASNGQRNTEAFF. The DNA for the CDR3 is TGTGCCAGCAACGGACAGAGGAACACTGAAGCTTTCTTT.

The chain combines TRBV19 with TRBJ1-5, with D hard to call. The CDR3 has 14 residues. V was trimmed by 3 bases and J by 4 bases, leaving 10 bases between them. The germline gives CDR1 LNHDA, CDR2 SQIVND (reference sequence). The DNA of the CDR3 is TGTGCCAGTAGTATTCCCGGGGAGAATCAGCCCCAGCATTTT. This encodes CASSIPGENQPQHF.

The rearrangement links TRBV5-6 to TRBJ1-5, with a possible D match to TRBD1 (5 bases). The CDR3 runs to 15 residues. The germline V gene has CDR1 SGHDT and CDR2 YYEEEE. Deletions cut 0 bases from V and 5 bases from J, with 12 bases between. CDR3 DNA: TGTGCCAGCAGCTTGGGCAGGGATCAATATCAGCCCCAGCATTTT. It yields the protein CASSLGRDQYQPQHF.

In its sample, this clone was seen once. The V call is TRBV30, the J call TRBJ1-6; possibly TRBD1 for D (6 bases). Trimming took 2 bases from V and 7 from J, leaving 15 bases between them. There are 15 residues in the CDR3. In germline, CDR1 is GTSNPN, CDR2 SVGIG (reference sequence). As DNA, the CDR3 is TGTGCCTGGAGTAGCCAGGGCAGGGGAAATTCACCCCTCCACTTT. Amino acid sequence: CAWSSQGRGNSPLHF. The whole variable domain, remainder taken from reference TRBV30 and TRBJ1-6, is SQTIHQWPATLVQPVGSPLSLECTVEGTSNPNLYWYRQAAGRGLQLLFYSVGIGQISSEVPQNLSASRPQDRQFILSSKKLLLSDSGFYLCAWSSQGRGNSPLHFGNGTRLTVT.

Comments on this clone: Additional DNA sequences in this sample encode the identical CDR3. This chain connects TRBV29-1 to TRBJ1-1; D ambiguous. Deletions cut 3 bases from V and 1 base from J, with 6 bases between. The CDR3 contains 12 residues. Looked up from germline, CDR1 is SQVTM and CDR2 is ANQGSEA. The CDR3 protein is CSVDRGNTEAFF. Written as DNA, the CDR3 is TGCAGCGTTGACAGAGGGAACACTGAAGCTTTCTTT.

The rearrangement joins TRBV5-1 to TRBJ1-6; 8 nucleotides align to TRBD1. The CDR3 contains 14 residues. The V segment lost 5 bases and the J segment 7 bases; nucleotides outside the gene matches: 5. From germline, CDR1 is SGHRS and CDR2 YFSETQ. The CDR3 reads CASSSDRANSPLHF. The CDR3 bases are TGCGCCAGCAGTTCGGACAGGGCCAATTCACCCCTCCACTTT.

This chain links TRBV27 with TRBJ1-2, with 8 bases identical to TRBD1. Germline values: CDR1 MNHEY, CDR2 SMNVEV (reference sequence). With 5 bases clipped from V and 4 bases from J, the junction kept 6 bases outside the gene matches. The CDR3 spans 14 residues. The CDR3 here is CASSPRTGLYGYTF. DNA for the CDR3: TGTGCCAGCAGTCCAAGGACAGGGCTCTATGGCTACACCTTC.

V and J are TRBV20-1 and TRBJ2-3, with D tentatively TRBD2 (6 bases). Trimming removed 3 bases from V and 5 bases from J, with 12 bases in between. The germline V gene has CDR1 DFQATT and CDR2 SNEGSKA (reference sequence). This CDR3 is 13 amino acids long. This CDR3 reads CSASRNSGDTQYF. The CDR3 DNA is TGCAGTGCTAGTAGGAATAGCGGAGATACGCAGTATTTT.

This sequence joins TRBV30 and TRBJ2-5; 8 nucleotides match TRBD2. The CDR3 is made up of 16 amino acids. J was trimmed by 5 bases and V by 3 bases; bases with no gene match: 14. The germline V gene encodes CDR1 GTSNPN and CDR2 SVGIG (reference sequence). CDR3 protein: CAWSINRGGDWETQYF. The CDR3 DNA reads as TGTGCCTGGAGCATAAACCGGGGGGGCGACTGGGAGACCCAGTACTTC.

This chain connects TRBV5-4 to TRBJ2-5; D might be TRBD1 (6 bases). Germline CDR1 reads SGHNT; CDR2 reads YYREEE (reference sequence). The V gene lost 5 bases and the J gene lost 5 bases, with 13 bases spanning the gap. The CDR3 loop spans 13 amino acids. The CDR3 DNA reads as TGTGCCAGCAGGTACAGGGATGGGGAGACCCAGTACTTC. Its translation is CASRYRDGETQYF. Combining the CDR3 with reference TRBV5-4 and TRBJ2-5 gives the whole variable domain ETGVTQSPTHLIKTRGQQVTLRCSSQSGHNTVSWYQQALGQGPQFIFQYYREEENGRGNFPPRFSGLQFPNYSSELNVNALELDDSALYLCASRYRDGETQYFGPGTRLLVL.